The 2 T cell receptor beta chains below come from one sample, sequenced in a study of cytomegalovirus exposure and HLA in healthy donors. The repertoire was sequenced with immunoSEQ multiplex PCR; TCRdb's copy has only in-frame clones and lacks some. The data hold a few hundred thousand clones, with less than 95% observed a single time. The sample was PBMCs. These TCRs come from a woman in her thirties in good health and CMV-seronegative.

The rearrangement links TRBV28 to TRBJ1-1; the D gene is possibly TRBD1 (5 bases). This CDR3 contains 13 residues. CDR1 and CDR2 (germline): MDHEN, SYDVKM. Trimming took off 10 bases at V and 2 bases at J, with 14 bases between the two ends. The DNA of the CDR3 is TGTGCCACCTATCATGGGGGAAACACTGAAGCTTTCTTT. Protein sequence: CATYHGGNTEAFF.

The chain joins TRBV29-1 to TRBJ2-7; 7 bases align to TRBD1. The CDR3 sequence is 14 residues long. Losses at the gene ends were 4 bases for V and 0 bases for J; bases not matched to a gene: 6. The V gene's germline CDR1 is SQVTM and CDR2 ANQGSEA. The DNA for the CDR3 is TGCAGCGTTGTCGGGACAGCTAACTCCTACGAGCAGTACTTC. Translating gives CSVVGTANSYEQYF.